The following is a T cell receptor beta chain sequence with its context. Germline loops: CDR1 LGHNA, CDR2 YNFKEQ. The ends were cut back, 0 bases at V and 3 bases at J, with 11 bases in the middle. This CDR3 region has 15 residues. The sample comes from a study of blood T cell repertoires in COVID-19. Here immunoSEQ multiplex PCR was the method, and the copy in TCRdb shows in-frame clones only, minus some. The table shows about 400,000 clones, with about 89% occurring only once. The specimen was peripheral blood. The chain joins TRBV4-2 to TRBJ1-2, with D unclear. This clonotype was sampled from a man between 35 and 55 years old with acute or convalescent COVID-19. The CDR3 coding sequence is TGTGCCAGCAGCCAAGATTTACGGGAGGACTATGGCTACACCTTC. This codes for CASSQDLREDYGYTF.